This TCR beta chain was documented in a study of T cell responses to AZD1222 COVID-19 vaccine. The length of the CDR3 is 14 residues. Germline CDR1 is MRHNA and CDR2 is SNTAGT. Trimming stripped 4 bases from V and 7 bases from J, with 16 bases between. Sequenced by immunoSEQ multiplex PCR; TCRdb stores in-frame clones only, minus some. The sample lists about 150,000 clones, about 81% seen once, with roughly 4.5% in the top ten. Study conclusions and caveats: After the peak T cell response, and only then, were repertoires sampled.

About this clone itself: The antigen is not known.

This sequence was found in an adult in good health. The gene calls are TRBV6-4 and TRBJ1-2, with no clear D. Sequenced here: peripheral blood, sampled on day 0 of MenACWY control vaccination. The CDR3 spells CASSVLLGSGGYTF. The CDR3 DNA follows: TGTGCCAGCAGTGTATTATTAGGGTCCGGTGGCTACACCTTC.